This T cell receptor beta chain was found in a study of shared clonotypes between healthy human individuals. Some clones are missing from TCRdb's copy, which holds only in-frame ones; the method was immunoSEQ multiplex PCR. This repertoire shows roughly 120,000 clones, 65% to 75% found once; its top ten account for 20% to 25%. Trimming removed 0 bases from V and 4 bases from J, with 15 bases in between. The CDR3 is 16 residues long. Germline V gene lookup returns CDR1 SGHDN and CDR2 FVKESK. This TCR derives from a woman aged 25 to 39 in good health. The chain combines TRBV14 with TRBJ1-2; weak D call: TRBD1 (6 bases). Input material: memory CD8+ T cells sorted from blood. Documented subset: CD45RO+ cells pooled with CCR7-negative TemRA cells. The CDR3 here is CASSQDIGQPPYGYTF. For the CDR3, the DNA is TGTGCCAGCAGCCAAGACATCGGACAGCCACCCTATGGCTACACCTTC.